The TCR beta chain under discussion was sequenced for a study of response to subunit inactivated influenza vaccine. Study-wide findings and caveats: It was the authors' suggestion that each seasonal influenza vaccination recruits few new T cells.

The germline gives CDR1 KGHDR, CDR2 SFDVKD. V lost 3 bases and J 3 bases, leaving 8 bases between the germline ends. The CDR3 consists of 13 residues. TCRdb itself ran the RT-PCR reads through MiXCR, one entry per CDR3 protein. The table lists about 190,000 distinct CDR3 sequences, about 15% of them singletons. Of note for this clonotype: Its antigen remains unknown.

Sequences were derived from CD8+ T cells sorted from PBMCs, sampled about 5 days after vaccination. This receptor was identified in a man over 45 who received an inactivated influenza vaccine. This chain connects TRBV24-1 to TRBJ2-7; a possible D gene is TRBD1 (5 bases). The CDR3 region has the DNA TGTGCCACCAGTGATACCCAGGGCTACGAGCAGTACTTC. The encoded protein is CATSDTQGYEQYF.